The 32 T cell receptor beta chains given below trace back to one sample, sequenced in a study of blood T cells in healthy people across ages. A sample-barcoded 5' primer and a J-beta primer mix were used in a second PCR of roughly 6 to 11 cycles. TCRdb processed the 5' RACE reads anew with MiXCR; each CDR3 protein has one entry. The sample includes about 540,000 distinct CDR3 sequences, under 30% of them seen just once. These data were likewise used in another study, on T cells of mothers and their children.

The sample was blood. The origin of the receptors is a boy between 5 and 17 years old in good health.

The CDR3 bases are TGTGCCAGCAGCCAAAACCCGGCAGCGTTCGAAGAAGGGACAACTAAAGAGACCCAGTACTTC. Its protein is CASSQNPAAFEEGTTKETQYF. V usage is TRBV4-2 and J usage is TRBJ2-5, with D possibly matching TRBD1 (6 bases). Trimming stripped 2 bases from V and 3 bases from J, with 31 bases between. This CDR3 is 21 amino acids long. The germline V gene has CDR1 LGHNA and CDR2 YNFKEQ.

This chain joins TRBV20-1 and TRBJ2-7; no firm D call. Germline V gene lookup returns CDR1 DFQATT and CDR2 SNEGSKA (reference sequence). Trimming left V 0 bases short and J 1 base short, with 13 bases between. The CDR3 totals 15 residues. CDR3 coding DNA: TGCAGTGCTAGAGATGGTATAGCCCCTTCCTACGAGCAGTACTTC. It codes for CSARDGIAPSYEQYF.

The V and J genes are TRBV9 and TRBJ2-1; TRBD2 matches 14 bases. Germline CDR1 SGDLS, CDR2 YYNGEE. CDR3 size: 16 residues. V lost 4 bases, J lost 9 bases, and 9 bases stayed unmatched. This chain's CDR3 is CASSLGGLAGGGEQFF. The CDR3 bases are TGTGCCAGCAGCCTCGGCGGACTAGCGGGAGGCGGTGAGCAGTTCTTC.

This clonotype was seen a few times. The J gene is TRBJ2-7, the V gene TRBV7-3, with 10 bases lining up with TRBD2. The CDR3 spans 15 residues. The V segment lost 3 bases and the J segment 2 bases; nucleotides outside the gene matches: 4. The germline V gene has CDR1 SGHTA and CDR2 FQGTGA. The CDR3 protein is CASSFASGGAYEQYF. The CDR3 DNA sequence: TGTGCCAGCAGCTTTGCTAGCGGGGGCGCCTACGAGCAGTACTTC.

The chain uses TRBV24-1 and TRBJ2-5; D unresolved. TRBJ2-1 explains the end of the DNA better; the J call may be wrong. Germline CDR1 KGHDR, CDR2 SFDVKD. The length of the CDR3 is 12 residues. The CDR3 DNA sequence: TGTGCCACCAGTGGATCTAGGGCAGGACAGTTCTTC. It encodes CATSGSRAGQFF.

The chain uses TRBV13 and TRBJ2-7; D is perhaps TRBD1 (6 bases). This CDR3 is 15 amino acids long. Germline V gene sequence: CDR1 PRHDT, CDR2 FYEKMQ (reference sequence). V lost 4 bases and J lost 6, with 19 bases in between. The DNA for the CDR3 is TGTGCCAGCAGCTCAACAGGGTCCGGGGACCGCGAGCAGTACTTC. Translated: CASSSTGSGDREQYF.

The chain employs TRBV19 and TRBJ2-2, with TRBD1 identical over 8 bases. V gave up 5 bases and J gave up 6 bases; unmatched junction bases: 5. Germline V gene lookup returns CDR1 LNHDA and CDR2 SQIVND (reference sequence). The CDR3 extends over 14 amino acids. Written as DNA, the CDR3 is TGTGCCAGTAGTTGGGGGACAGGTTCCGGGGAGCTGTTTTTT. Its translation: CASSWGTGSGELFF.

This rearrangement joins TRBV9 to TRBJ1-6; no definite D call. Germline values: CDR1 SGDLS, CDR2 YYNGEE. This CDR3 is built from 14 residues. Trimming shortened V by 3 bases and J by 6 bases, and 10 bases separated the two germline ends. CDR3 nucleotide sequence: TGTGCCAGCAGCGAACAGAGCCTTAATTCACCCCTCCACTTT. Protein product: CASSEQSLNSPLHF.

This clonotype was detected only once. CDR3 DNA: TGTGCCAGCAGCAAAGGACAGGGGTTAGGATGGGGCGAGCAGTACTTC. Its protein is CASSKGQGLGWGEQYF. The chain is built from TRBV7-8 and TRBJ2-5; TRBD1 agrees at 9 bases. The J call may be wrong; the DNA end is better matched by TRBJ2-7. The CDR3 extends over 16 amino acids. Looked up from germline, CDR1 is SGHVS and CDR2 is FQNEAQ.

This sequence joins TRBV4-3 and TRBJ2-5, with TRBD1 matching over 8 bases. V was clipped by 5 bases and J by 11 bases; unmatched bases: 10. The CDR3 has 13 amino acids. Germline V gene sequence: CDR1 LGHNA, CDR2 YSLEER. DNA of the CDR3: TGCGCCAGCAGCTTTGACAGGGGCTACGGGCAGTACTTC. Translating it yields CASSFDRGYGQYF.

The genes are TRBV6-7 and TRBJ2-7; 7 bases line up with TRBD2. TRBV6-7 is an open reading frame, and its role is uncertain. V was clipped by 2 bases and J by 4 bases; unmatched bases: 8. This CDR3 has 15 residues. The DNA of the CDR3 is TGTGCCAGCAGTTACCCCGGACTAGGTGGTTACGAGCAGTACTTC. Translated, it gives CASSYPGLGGYEQYF.

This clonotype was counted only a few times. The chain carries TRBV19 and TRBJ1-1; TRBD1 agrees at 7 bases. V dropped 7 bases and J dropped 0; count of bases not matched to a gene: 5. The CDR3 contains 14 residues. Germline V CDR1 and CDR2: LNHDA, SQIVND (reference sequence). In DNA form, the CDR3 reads TGTGCCAGTACCATGGACAGGATGAACACTGAAGCTTTCTTT. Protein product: CASTMDRMNTEAFF.

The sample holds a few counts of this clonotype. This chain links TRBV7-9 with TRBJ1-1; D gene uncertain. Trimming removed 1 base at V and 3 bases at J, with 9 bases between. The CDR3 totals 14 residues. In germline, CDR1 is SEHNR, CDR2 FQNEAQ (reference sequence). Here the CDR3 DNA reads TGTGCCAGCAGCTTAGGGCGTATTGACACTGAAGCTTTCTTT. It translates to CASSLGRIDTEAFF. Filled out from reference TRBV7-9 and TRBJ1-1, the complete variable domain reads DTGVSQNPRHKITKRGQNVTFRCDPISEHNRLYWYRQTLGQGPEFLTYFQNEAQLEKSRLLSDRFSAERPKGSFSTLEIQRTEQGDSAMYLCASSLGRIDTEAFFGQGTRLTVV.

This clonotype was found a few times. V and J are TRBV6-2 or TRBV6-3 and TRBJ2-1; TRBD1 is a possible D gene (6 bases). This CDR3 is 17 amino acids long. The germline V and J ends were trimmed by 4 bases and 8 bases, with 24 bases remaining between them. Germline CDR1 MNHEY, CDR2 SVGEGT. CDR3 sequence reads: CASSSLLGVGGSDEQFF. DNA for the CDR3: TGTGCCAGCAGTTCCCTCCTTGGGGTAGGGGGAAGTGATGAGCAGTTCTTC.

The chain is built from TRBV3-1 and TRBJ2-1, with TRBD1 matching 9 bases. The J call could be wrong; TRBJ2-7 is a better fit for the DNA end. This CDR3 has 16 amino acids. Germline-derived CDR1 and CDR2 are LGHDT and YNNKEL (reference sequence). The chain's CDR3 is CASSQDAGTGPYEQYF. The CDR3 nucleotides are TGTGCCAGCAGCCAAGATGCCGGGACAGGGCCCTACGAGCAGTACTTC.

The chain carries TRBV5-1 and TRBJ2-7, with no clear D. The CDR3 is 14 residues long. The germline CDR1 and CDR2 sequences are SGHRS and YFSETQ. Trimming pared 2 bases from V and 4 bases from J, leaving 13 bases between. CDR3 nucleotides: TGCGCCAGCAGCTTCTTGCTAGATGGGTACGAGCAGTACTTC. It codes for CASSFLLDGYEQYF.

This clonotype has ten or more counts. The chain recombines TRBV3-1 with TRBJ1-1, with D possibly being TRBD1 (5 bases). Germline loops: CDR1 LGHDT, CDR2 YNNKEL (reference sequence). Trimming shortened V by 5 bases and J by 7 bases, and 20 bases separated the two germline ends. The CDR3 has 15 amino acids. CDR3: CASSTIFMSGGEAFF. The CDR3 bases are TGTGCCAGCAGCACCATCTTTATGTCGGGGGGTGAAGCTTTCTTT.

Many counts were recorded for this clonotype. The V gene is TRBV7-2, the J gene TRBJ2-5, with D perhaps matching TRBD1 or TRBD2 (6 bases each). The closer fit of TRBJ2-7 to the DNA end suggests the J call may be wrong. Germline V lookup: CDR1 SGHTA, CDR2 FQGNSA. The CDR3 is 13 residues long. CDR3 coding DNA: TGTGCCAGCAGCTTGGGACGGGGGCACGAGCAGTACTTC. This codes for CASSLGRGHEQYF.

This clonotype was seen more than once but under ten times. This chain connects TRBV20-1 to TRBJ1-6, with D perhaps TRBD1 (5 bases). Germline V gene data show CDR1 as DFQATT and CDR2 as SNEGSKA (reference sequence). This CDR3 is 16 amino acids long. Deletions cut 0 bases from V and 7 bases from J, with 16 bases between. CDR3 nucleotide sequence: TGCAGTGCTAGAGAGTCGGTCGGGGCCCAGAATTCACCCCTCCACTTT. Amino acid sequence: CSARESVGAQNSPLHF.

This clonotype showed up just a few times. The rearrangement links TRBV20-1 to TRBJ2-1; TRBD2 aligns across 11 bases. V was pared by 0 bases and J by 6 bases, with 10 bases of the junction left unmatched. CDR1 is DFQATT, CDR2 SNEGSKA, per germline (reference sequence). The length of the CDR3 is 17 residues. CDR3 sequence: CSARDPLTSGRINEQFF. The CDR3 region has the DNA TGCAGTGCTAGAGACCCTCTAACTAGCGGGAGAATCAATGAGCAGTTCTTC.

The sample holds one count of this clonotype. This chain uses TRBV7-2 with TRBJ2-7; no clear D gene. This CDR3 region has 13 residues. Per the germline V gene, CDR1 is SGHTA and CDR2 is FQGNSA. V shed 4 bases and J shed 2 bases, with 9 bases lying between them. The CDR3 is CASSSGVPYEQYF. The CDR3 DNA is TGTGCCAGCAGCTCAGGTGTACCCTACGAGCAGTACTTC.

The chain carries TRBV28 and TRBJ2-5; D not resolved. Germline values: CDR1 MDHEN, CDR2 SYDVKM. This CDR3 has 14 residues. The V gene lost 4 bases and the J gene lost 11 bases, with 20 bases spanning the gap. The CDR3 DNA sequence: TGTGCCAGCAGTTCCCTTCTTGGGGAACCGCAGCAGTACTTC. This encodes CASSSLLGEPQQYF.

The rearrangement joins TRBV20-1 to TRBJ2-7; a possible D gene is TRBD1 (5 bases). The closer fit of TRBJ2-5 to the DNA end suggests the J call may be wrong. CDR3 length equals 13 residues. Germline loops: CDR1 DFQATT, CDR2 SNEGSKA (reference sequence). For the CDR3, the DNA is TGCAGTGCTAGGGGCAGGGACCAAGAGACCCAGTACTTC. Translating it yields CSARGRDQETQYF.

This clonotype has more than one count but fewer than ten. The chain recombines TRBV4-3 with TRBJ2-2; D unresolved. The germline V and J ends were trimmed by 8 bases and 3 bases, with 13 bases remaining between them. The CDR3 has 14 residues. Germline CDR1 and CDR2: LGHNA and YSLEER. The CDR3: CASGPTRDTGELFF. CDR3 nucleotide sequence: TGCGCCAGCGGTCCTACTCGGGACACCGGGGAGCTGTTTTTT.

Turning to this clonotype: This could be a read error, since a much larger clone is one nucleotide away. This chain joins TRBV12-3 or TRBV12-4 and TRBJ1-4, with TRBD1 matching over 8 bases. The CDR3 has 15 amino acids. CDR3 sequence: CAGRPTGEDNEKLFF. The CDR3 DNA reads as TGTGCCGGCAGGCCGACAGGGGAAGATAATGAAAAACTGTTTTTT.

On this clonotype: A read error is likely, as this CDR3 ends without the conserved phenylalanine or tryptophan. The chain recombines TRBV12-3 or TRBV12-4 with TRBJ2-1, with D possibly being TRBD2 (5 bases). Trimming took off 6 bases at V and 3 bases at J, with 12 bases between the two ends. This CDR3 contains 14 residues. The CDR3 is CASSPTNIYNEQFS. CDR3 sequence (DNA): TGTGCCAGCAGCCCGACTAATATCTACAATGAGCAGTTCTCC.

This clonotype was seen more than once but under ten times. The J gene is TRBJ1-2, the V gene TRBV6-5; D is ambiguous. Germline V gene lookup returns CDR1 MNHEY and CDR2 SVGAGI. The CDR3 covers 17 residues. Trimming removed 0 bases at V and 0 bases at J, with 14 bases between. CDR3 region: CASSYSTAGRSNYGYTF. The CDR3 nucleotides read TGTGCCAGCAGTTACTCGACCGCGGGCAGGTCTAACTATGGCTACACCTTC.

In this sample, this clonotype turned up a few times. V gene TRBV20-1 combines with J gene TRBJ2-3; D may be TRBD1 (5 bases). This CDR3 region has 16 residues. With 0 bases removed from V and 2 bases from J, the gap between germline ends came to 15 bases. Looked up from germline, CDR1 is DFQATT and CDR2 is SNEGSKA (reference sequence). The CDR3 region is CSARDFIAGATDTQYF. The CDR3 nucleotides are TGCAGTGCTAGAGACTTCATAGCTGGGGCCACAGATACGCAGTATTTT.

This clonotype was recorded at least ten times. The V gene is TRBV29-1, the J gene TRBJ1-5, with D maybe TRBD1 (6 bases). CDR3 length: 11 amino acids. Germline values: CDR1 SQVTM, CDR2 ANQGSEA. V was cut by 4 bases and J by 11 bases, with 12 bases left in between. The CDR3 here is CSVAQGGAQHF. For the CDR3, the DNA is TGCAGCGTTGCACAGGGAGGGGCCCAGCATTTT.

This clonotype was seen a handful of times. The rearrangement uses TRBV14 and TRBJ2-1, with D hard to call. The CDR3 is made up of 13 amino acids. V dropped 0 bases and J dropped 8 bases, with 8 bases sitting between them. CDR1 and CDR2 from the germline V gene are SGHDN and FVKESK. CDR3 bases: TGTGCCAGCAGCCAAGATCTAGTCGATGAGCAGTTCTTC. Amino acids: CASSQDLVDEQFF.

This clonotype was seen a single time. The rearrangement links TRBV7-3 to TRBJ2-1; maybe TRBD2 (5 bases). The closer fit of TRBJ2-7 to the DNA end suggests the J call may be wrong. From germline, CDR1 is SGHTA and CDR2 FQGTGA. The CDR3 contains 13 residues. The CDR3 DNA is TGTGCCAGCAGCTTTGCCGGGAACCACGAGCAGTACTTC. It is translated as CASSFAGNHEQYF.

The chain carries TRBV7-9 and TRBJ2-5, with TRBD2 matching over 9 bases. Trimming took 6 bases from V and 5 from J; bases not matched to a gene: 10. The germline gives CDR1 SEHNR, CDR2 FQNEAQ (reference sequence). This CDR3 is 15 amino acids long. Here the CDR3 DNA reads TGTGCCAGCAGTTCCCTAGCGGGACCGGCGGAGACCCAGTACTTC. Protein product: CASSSLAGPAETQYF.